This T cell receptor beta chain derives from a study of blood T cell repertoires in COVID-19. The overall study: COVID-19 samples from acute and convalescent phases originated in the United States, Italy and Spain.

Residents of about two dozen US areas, aged about 18 to 100 years, made up the participants. Cohort assignment relied on participant-reported clinical history. Two negative PCRs, clearance, or symptom resolution had been documented for recovered Cohort 3 donors. Method: immunoSEQ multiplex PCR; TCRdb's copy keeps in-frame clones and lacks some. The table includes roughly 260,000 clones, 75% to 95% detected once. The TCR was taken from a woman between 18 and 29 years old who had recovered from COVID-19. The specimen sequenced was PBMCs or T cells enriched from blood (not recorded which).

The CDR3 region has the DNA TGTGCCAGCAGTTCCATCCCATTGCGCTCTGGAAACACCATATATTTT. Its translation: CASSSIPLRSGNTIYF. This rearrangement joins TRBV27 to TRBJ1-3; D remains unclear. The CDR3 contains 16 residues. Trimming stripped 4 bases from V and 0 bases from J, with 13 bases between. Germline assignment: CDR1 MNHEY and CDR2 SMNVEV (reference sequence).